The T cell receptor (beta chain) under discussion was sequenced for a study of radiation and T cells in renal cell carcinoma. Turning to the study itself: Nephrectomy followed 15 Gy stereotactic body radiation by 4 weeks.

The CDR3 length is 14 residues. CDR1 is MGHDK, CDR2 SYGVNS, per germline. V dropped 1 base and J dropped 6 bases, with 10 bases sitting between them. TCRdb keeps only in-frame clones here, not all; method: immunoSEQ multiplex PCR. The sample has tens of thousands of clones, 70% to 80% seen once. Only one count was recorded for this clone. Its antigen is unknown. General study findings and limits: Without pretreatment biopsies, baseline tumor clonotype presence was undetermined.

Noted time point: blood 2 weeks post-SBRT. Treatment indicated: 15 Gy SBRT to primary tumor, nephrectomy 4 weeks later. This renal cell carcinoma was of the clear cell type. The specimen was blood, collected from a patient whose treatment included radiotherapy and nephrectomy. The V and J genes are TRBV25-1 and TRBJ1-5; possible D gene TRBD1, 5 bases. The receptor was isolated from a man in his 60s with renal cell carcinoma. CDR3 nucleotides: TGTGCCAGCAGTGAATTAGGGGATCCTCAGCCCCAGCATTTT. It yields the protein CASSELGDPQPQHF.